Sequencing of this T cell receptor beta chain was carried out in a study of T cell repertoires in cytomegalovirus infection. For the study at large: HLA-C-restricted CMV epitopes, recently identified, and well-studied HLA-B-restricted ones were used by the study. Both CMV infection and a matching HLA type were indicated by public TCR beta signatures. Study outcomes and limitations: CMV carriers with the relevant HLA were identified by cumulative public TCR beta family frequency. HLA-C-restricted CMV-specific TCR beta clonotypes were dominant in the ex vivo response.

The junction had 4 bases not matched to a gene; V was cut back by 3 bases and J by 5 bases. CDR1 is ENHRY and CDR2 is SYGVKD in the germline V gene. The CDR3 is made up of 14 amino acids. Remarks on this clonotype: Its antigen is not known.

TCRdb itself ran the reads through MiXCR, one entry per CDR3 protein. The profile shows hundreds of thousands of distinct CDR3 sequences, 33% of them singletons. The chain joins TRBV10-3 to TRBJ2-7, with 10 bases identical to TRBD2. Material: cultured PBMCs, obtained from culture after CMV antigen stimulation. This TCR was sampled from a human donor in good health (CMV status not recorded). Some clones in this sample may be carry-over from other donors' samples. CDR3 protein: CAISDRTSGHEQYF. CDR3 bases: TGTGCCATCAGTGATCGGACTAGCGGACACGAGCAGTACTTC.